This TCR beta chain was recovered during a study of T cells after yellow fever vaccination. Using its own MiXCR run on the 5' RACE reads, TCRdb lists one record per CDR3 protein. The table shows 200,000 or so distinct CDR3 sequences, with 6.7% occurring only once. The V gene end was trimmed by 2 bases and the J gene end by 7 bases; junction bases not matched to a gene: 9. The germline gives CDR1 DFQATT, CDR2 SNEGSKA (reference sequence). This CDR3 region has 15 residues. This TCR was recovered from a man in his thirties or forties who received the YFV17D yellow fever vaccine. Specimen: CD4+ T cells sorted from PBMCs, collected on the day of the yellow fever booster vaccination. The genes are TRBV20-1 and TRBJ2-2; the match to TRBD2 covers 8 bases. CDR3 sequence: CSARKEGLAYGELFF. The CDR3 DNA is TGCAGTGCTAGAAAAGAAGGACTAGCCTACGGGGAGCTGTTTTTT.